Shown below are 5 T cell receptor beta chains from a single sample sequenced in a study of breast tumors, draining lymph nodes, adjacent tissues. Samples came from axillary lymph nodes draining the breast cancer. TCRdb redid the calling of the multiplex PCR reads with MiXCR, one entry per CDR3 protein. The table shows under 300,000 distinct CDR3 sequences, with roughly a third occurring only once. The sequenced sample was axillary lymph node tissue. The receptors were sampled from a female donor with breast cancer. Some clones in this sample may be carry-over from other donors' samples.

This clonotype was observed many times. The rearrangement links TRBV5-1 to TRBJ1-5, with 7 bases fitting TRBD1. Germline CDR1 SGHRS, CDR2 YFSETQ. Trimming removed 3 bases from V and 4 bases from J; junction bases left unmatched: 4. The CDR3 runs 14 residues. The CDR3 loop reads CASSWGTENQPQHF. CDR3 nucleotides: TGCGCCAGCAGCTGGGGGACAGAGAATCAGCCCCAGCATTTT.

The gene calls are TRBV12-3 or TRBV12-4 and TRBJ2-1, with 7 bases lining up with TRBD2. The trim removed 7 bases at V and 2 bases at J, leaving 5 bases unmatched. This CDR3 region has 14 residues. The CDR3: CASTGTTTYNEQFF. The CDR3 nucleotides read TGTGCCAGCACCGGGACTACGACCTACAATGAGCAGTTCTTC.

This clonotype was seen at least ten times. V gene TRBV10-3 combines with J gene TRBJ2-5, with D unresolved. CDR1 ENHRY and CDR2 SYGVKD come from the germline V gene. The V end lost 8 bases, the J end lost 1 base, and 8 bases lay between the germline ends. The CDR3 sequence is 12 residues long. CDR3 residues: CAIAGFQETQYF. The CDR3 nucleotides read TGTGCCATCGCCGGATTCCAAGAGACCCAGTACTTC.

On this clonotype: It may be a read error: a sequence one base away is much more abundant. CDR3 DNA: TGTGCCGGCAGCGGGTGGGCTAGCGGGAGTCACGGGGAGCTGTTTTTT. Its protein is CAGSGWASGSHGELFF. V usage is TRBV5-5 and J usage is TRBJ2-2; TRBD2 agrees at 10 bases. The CDR3 has 16 residues. Germline loops: CDR1 SGHKS, CDR2 YYEKEE (reference sequence).

Many counts were recorded for this clonotype. The J gene is TRBJ1-5, the V gene TRBV15; no clear D gene. The CDR3 loop spans 15 amino acids. Trimming pared 0 bases from V and 5 bases from J, leaving 11 bases between. Per the germline V gene, CDR1 is LNHNV and CDR2 is YYDKDF (reference sequence). For the CDR3, the DNA is TGTGCCACCAGCAGAGATAGTGTTTCGGATCAGCCCCAGCATTTT. This translates into CATSRDSVSDQPQHF.